This TCR beta chain was identified during a study of blood T cell repertoires in COVID-19. Across 20 to 25 US areas, participants ranged in age from 18 to 89 years. Recovered status applied to Cohort 3 donors who had two consecutive negative PCRs. It also applied to those with clearance or with symptom resolution. In the authors' workflow: Reference gene primer amplification gave nucleated cell count estimates. TCRdb's copy holds only in-frame clones and misses some; the assay was immunoSEQ multiplex PCR. V and J calls and clone size are given by that table; D and trimming were obtained from the DNA. The sample carries just over 300,000 clones, 80% to 90% recorded once. This CDR3 is 16 amino acids long. V gave up 4 bases and J gave up 4 bases; unmatched junction bases: 9. Germline CDR1 reads SGHTS; CDR2 reads YDEGEE.

The source material was PBMCs or T cells enriched from blood (not recorded which). The chain couples TRBV5-8 to TRBJ1-1, with TRBD1 matching over 11 bases. This clonotype was obtained from a man aged 25 to 45 who had recovered from COVID-19. The CDR3 reads CASSRYSGQGVTEAFF. The CDR3 DNA reads TGTGCCAGCAGCCGCTATTCGGGACAGGGGGTCACTGAAGCTTTCTTT.